These T cell receptor beta chains were read from a single sample in a study of graft-versus-host responses after intestinal transplantation. Their antigens are not known. The protocol was immunoSEQ multiplex PCR, while the TCRdb copy is restricted to in-frame clones and leaves out a portion. The data contain some 120,000 clones, around nine tenths of them singletons. This specimen consisted of unstimulated CD4+ T cells sorted from spleen or lymph node cells, obtained before intestinal transplant. Receptor source: a human donor who received an intestinal transplant. Each CDR3 is given without its conserved first and last residue. The order of the fields is clone size, V gene, J gene, CDR3 protein. Only part of the rows carry a size: once, few, many, or a class if the clone is expanded.

clone size: -
V gene: TRBV11-2
J gene: TRBJ2-1
CDR3 protein: ASSRNRQGHNEQF

clone size: -
V gene: TRBV2
J gene: TRBJ1-5
CDR3 protein: ASSGQYSNQPQH

clone size: -
V gene: TRBV27
J gene: TRBJ2-1
CDR3 protein: ASSLVGTRTYNEQF

clone size: -
V gene: TRBV5-1
J gene: TRBJ1-1
CDR3 protein: ASSLAHGPNEAF

clone size: -
V gene: TRBV11-2
J gene: TRBJ2-5
CDR3 protein: ASSLTRGSETQY

clone size: -
V gene: TRBV9
J gene: TRBJ1-2
CDR3 protein: ASSVGYGTGGYT

clone size: -
V gene: TRBV18
J gene: TRBJ1-3
CDR3 protein: ASSPREDGNTIY

clone size: -
V gene: TRBV19
J gene: TRBJ1-5
CDR3 protein: ASSHGTGGLPQH

clone size: -
V gene: TRBV27
J gene: TRBJ2-2
CDR3 protein: ASRGVWGAGELF

clone size: -
V gene: TRBV18
J gene: TRBJ2-3
CDR3 protein: ASSPGTDTQY

clone size: -
V gene: TRBV27
J gene: TRBJ1-1
CDR3 protein: ASRGNDRANTEAF

clone size: -
V gene: TRBV7-2
J gene: TRBJ2-2
CDR3 protein: ASSSGPQNTGELF

clone size: -
V gene: TRBV7-8
J gene: TRBJ1-6
CDR3 protein: ASSPRGWGAENSPLH

clone size: once
V gene: TRBV5-6
J gene: TRBJ2-3
CDR3 protein: ASSLFPDTQY

clone size: once
V gene: TRBV6-1
J gene: TRBJ2-7
CDR3 protein: ASSAKRNPGQGPREQY

clone size: -
V gene: TRBV5-1
J gene: TRBJ1-1
CDR3 protein: ASSMDLEDRARKNTEAF

clone size: -
V gene: TRBV7-8
J gene: TRBJ2-5
CDR3 protein: ASSLRSSRSKETQY

clone size: -
V gene: TRBV9
J gene: TRBJ2-2
CDR3 protein: ASSPRTGDLTGELF

clone size: -
V gene: TRBV4-1
J gene: TRBJ1-4
CDR3 protein: ASSSSQSATNEKLF

clone size: -
V gene: TRBV18
J gene: TRBJ2-3
CDR3 protein: ASSPSLGTDTQY

clone size: -
V gene: TRBV7-6
J gene: TRBJ1-4
CDR3 protein: ASSLRGINEKLF

clone size: -
V gene: TRBV7-9
J gene: TRBJ1-6
CDR3 protein: ASSLVQGSPLH

clone size: -
V gene: TRBV28
J gene: TRBJ1-5
CDR3 protein: ASSFGAVQPQH

clone size: -
V gene: TRBV27
J gene: TRBJ2-7
CDR3 protein: ASSQKPAGGHGRAYEQY

clone size: -
V gene: TRBV2
J gene: TRBJ2-7
CDR3 protein: ASRGQGASSGNEQY

clone size: -
V gene: TRBV11-3
J gene: TRBJ2-7
CDR3 protein: ASSPTGAEQY

clone size: -
V gene: TRBV7-9
J gene: TRBJ1-6
CDR3 protein: ASSFDLKESPLH

clone size: -
V gene: TRBV5-1
J gene: TRBJ2-1
CDR3 protein: ASSRGDRGVDEQF

clone size: -
V gene: TRBV2
J gene: TRBJ1-2
CDR3 protein: ASSEFPGGAIYGYT

clone size: -
V gene: TRBV11-3
J gene: TRBJ1-6
CDR3 protein: ASSQWEVGDSPLH

clone size: once
V gene: TRBV18
J gene: TRBJ1-4
CDR3 protein: ASSGPAGATNEKLF

clone size: -
V gene: TRBV27
J gene: TRBJ1-5
CDR3 protein: ASSRGNSNQPQH

clone size: -
V gene: TRBV5-6
J gene: TRBJ2-4
CDR3 protein: ASSTGPLHKNIQY